The present T cell receptor beta chain was sequenced within a study of CD8+ T cells in alopecia areata. Across the whole study: Among treated patients, oral tofacitinib was administered at 5 to 10 mg twice daily.

The treatment is: oral pan-JAK inhibitor, 5-10 mg twice daily. CDR1 and CDR2 from the germline V gene are LGHNA and YSLEER. The CDR3 runs to 15 residues. V gave up 3 bases and J gave up 2 bases; unmatched junction bases: 4. Regarding the study as a whole: Mice showed clearer TCR sharing than patients did, a gap that was possibly HLA-related.

Extracted RNA was reverse transcribed, and the resulting cDNA served as sequencing template. Assay: immunoSEQ multiplex PCR; the TCRdb copy retains only in-frame clones and omits some. The sample contains tens of thousands of clones, 35% to 55% of which appear only once. In this sample, this clone turned up a few times. Its antigen remains unidentified. This clonotype originated in a human donor with alopecia areata. The chain links TRBV4-3 to TRBJ2-7; 10 bases map to TRBD1. This specimen consisted of CD8+ T cells sorted from blood, obtained around week 36, from a patient treated with tofacitinib. CDR3 nucleotide sequence: TGCGCCAGCAGCCAGACCGGGACAGGGGCCTACGAGCAGTACTTC. Translation: CASSQTGTGAYEQYF.